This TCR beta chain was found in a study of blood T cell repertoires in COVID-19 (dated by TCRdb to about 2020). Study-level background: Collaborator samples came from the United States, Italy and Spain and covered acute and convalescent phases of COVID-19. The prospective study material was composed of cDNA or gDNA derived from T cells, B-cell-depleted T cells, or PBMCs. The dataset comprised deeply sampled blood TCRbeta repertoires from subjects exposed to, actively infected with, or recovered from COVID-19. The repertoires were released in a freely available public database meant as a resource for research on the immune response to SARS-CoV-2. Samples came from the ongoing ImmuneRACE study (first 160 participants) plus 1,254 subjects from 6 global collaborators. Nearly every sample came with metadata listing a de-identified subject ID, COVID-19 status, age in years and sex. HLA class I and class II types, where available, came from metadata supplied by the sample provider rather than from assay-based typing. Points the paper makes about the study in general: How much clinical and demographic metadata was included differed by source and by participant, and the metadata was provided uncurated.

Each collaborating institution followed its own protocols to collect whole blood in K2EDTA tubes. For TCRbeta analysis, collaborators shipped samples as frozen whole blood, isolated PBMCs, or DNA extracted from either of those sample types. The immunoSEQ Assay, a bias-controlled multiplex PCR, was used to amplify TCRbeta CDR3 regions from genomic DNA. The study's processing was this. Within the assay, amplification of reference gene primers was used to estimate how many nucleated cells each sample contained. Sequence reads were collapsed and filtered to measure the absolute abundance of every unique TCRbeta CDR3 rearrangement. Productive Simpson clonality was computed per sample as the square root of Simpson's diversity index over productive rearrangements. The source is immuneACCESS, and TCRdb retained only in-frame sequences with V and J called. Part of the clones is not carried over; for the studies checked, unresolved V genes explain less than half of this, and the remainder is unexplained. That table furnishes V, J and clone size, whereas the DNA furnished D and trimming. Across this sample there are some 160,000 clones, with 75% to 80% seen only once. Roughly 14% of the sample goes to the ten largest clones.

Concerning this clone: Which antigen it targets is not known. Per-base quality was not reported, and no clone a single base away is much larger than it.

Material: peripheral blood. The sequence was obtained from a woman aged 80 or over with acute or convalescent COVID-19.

The CDR3 region: CAGGQGADYGYTF. The bases are TGTGCCGGGGGACAGGGAGCGGACTATGGCTACACCTTC. The rearrangement joined TRBV6-6 to TRBJ1-2; 9 middle bases align to TRBD1. Trimming takes 11 bases off V and 3 bases off J; junction bases not matched to a gene: 7. Including the terminal cysteine and phenylalanine, the CDR3 comprises 13 residues. Of all the DNA, just the CDR3 is kept, 39 bases in frame from base 1. The germline V gene (reference sequence) supplies CDR1 MNHNY and CDR2 SVGAGI.